The following is a T cell receptor (beta chain) sequence with its context. TCRdb re-derived calls from the 5' RACE reads in MiXCR, one entry per CDR3 protein. The sample lists roughly 76,000 distinct CDR3 sequences, 5% occurring once. The CDR3 runs to 14 residues. V lost 2 bases and J lost 7; bases outside the gene matches: 8. From germline, CDR1 is MNHEY and CDR2 SVGAGI. These data originate in a study of T cells of healthy individuals. V gene TRBV6-5 combines with J gene TRBJ2-7, with 7 bases aligning to TRBD2. This clonotype was sampled from a female donor in good health. The CDR3 DNA follows: TGTGCCAGCAGTTACGAGGCAAGGGAGGGAGAGCAGTACTTC. Protein sequence: CASSYEAREGEQYF.